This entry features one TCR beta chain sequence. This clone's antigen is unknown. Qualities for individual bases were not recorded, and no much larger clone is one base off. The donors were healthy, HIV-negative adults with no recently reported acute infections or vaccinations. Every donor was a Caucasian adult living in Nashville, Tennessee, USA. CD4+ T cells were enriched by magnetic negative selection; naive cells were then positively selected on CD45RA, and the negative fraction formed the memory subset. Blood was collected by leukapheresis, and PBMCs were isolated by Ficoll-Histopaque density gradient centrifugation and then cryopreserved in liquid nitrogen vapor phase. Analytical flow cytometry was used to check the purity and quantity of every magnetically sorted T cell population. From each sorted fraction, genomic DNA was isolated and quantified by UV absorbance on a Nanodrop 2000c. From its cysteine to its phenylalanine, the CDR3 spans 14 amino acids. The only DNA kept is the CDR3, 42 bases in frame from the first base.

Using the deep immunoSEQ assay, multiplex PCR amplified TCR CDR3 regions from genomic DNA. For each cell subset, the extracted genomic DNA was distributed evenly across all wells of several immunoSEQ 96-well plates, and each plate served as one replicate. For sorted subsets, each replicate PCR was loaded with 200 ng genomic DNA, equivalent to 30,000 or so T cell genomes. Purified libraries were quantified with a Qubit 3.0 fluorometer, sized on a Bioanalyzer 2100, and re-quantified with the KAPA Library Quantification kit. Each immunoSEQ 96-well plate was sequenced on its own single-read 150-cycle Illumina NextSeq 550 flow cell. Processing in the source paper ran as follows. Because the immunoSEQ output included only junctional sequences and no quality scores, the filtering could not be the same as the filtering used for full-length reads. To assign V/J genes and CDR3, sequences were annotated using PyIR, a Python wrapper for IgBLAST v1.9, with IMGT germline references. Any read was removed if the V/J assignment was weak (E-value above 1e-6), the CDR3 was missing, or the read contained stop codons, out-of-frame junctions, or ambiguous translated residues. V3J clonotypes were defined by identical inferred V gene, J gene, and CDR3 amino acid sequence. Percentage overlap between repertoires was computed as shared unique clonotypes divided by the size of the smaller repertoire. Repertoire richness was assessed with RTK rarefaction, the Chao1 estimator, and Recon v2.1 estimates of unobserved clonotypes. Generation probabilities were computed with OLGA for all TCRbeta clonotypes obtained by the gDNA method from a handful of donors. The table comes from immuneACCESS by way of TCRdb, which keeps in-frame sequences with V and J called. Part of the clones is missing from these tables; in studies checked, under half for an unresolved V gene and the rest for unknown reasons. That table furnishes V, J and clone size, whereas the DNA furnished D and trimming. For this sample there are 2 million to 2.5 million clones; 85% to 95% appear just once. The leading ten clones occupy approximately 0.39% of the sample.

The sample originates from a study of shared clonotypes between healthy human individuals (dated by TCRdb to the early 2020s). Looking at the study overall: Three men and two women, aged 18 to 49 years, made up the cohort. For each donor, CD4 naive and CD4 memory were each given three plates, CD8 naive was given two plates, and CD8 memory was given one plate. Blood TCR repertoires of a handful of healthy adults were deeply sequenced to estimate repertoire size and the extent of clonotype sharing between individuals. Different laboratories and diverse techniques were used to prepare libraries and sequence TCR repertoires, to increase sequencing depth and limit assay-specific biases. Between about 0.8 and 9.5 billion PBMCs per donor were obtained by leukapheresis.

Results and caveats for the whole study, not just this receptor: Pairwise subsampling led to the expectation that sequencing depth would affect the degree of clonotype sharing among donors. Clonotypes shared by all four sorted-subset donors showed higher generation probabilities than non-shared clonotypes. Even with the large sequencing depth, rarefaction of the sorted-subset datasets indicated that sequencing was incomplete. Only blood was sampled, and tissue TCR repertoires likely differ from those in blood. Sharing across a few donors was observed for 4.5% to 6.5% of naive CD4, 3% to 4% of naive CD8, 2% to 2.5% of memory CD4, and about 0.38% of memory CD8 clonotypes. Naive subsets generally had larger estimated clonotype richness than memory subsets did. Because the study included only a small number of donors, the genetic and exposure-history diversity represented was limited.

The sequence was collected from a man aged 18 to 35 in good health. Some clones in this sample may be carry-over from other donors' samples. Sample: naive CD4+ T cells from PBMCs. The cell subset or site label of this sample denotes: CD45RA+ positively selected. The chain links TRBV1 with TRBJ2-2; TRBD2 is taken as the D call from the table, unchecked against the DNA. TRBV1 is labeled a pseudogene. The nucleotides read TGCACCAGCAGCAAATCTAGCGGGACCGGGGAGCTGTTTTTT. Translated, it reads CTSSKSSGTGELFF.